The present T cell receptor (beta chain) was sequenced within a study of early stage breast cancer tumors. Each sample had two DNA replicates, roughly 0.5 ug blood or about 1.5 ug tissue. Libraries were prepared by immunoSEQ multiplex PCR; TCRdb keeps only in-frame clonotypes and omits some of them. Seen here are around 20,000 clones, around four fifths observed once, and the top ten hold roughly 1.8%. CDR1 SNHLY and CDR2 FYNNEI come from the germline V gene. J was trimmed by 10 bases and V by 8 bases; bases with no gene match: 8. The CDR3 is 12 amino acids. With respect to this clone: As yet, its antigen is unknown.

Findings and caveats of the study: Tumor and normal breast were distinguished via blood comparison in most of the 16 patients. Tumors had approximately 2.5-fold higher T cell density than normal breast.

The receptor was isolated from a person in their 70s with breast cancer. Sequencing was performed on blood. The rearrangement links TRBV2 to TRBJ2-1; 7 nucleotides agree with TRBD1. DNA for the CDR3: TGTGCCAGCTTAAGACAGGGCGCGGAGCAGTTCTTC. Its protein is CASLRQGAEQFF.